This T cell receptor beta chain was identified in a study of blood T cell repertoires in COVID-19. Study summary: Collection of acute and convalescent COVID-19 samples took place in the United States, Italy and Spain.

With 3 bases clipped from V and 1 base from J, the junction kept 11 bases outside the gene matches. This CDR3 contains 17 residues. The germline gives CDR1 WSHSY, CDR2 SAAADI. TCRdb keeps only in-frame clones here, not all; method: immunoSEQ multiplex PCR. The data contain approximately 300,000 clones, roughly 90% of them singletons. Cohort placement rested on clinical history that participants reported themselves. V and J are TRBV10-2 and TRBJ1-2, with TRBD1 matching over 7 bases. This sequence originates from a man aged 60 to 69 who had recovered from COVID-19. Sequenced sample: PBMCs or T cells enriched from blood (not recorded which). CDR3 sequence (DNA): TGCGCCAGCAGTGAACCGGGACAGAATCTTTTTAACTATGGCTACACCTTC. Residues: CASSEPGQNLFNYGYTF.